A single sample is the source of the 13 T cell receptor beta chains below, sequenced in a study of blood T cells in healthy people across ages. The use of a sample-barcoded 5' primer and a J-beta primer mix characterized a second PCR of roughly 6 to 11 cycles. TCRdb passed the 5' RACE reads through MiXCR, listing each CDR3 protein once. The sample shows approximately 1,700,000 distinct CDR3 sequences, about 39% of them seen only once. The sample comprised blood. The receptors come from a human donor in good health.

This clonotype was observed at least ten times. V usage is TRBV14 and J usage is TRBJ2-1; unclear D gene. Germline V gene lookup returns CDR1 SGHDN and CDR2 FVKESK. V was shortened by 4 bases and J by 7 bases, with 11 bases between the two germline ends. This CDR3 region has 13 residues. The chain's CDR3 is CASSLEKKNEQFF. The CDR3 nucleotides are TGTGCCAGCAGCCTGGAAAAGAAGAATGAGCAGTTCTTC.

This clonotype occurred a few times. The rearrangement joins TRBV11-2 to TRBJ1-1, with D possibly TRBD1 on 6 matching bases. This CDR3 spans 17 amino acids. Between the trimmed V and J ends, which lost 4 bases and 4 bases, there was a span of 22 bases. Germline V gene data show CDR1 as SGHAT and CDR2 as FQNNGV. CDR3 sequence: CASSSGIRGASSTEAFF. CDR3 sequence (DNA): TGTGCCAGCAGCTCAGGGATCCGGGGGGCGTCGAGCACTGAAGCTTTCTTT.

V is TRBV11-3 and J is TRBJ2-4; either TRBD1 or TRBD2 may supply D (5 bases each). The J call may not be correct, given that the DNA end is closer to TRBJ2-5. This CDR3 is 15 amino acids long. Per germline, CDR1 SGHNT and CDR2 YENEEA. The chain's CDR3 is CASSFDWGTQETQYF. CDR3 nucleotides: TGTGCCAGCAGCTTCGACTGGGGGACCCAAGAGACCCAGTACTTC.

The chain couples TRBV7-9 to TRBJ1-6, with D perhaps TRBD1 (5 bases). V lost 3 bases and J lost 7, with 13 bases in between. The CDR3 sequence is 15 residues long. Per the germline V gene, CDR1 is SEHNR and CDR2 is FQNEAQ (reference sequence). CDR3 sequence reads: CASSFLGTENSPLHF. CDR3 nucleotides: TGTGCCAGCAGCTTCCTCGGGACTGAGAATTCACCCCTCCACTTT.

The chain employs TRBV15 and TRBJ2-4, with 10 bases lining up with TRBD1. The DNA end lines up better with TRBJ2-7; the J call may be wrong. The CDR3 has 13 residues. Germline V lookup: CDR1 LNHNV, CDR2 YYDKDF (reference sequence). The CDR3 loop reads CATARDRGYEQYF. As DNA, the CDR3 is TGTGCCACCGCGCGGGACAGGGGTTACGAGCAGTACTTC.

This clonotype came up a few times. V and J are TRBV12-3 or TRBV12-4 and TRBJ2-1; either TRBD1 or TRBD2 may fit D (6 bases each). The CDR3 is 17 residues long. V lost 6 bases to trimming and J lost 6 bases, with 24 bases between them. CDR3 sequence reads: CASSLPPGASRGNEQFF. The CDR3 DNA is TGTGCCAGCAGCCTTCCCCCGGGGGCCTCTCGGGGCAATGAGCAGTTCTTC.

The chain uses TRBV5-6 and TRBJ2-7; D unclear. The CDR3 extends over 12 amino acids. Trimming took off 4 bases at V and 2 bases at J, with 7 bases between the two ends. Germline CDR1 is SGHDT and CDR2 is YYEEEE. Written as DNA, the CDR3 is TGTGCCAGCAGCGGGATGACCTACGAGCAGTACTTC. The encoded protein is CASSGMTYEQYF.

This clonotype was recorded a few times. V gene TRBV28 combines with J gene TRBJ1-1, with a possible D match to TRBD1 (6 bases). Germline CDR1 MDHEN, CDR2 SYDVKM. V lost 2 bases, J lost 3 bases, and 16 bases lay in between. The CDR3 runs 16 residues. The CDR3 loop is CASSLRQGRKDTEAFF. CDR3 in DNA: TGTGCCAGCAGTTTACGTCAGGGGCGGAAGGACACTGAAGCTTTCTTT.

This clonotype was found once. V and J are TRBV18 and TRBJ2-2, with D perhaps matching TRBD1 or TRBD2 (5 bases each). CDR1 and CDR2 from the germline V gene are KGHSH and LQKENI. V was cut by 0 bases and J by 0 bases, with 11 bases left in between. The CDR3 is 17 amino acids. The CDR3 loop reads CASSPPYGTPNTGELFF. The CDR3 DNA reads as TGTGCCAGCTCACCACCGTACGGGACCCCGAACACCGGGGAGCTGTTTTTT.

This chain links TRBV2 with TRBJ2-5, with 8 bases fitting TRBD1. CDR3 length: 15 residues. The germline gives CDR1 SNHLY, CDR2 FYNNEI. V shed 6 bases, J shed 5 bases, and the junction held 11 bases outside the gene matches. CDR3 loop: CASSRRTGSQETQYF. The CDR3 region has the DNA TGTGCCAGCAGCCGCCGGACAGGGTCACAGGAGACCCAGTACTTC.

The DNA for the CDR3 is TGCAGTCCCTCGCGGGGGCTGCCCTACGAGCAGTACTTC. Its protein is CSPSRGLPYEQYF. The chain has TRBV20-1 and TRBJ2-7; maybe TRBD2 (7 bases). This CDR3 contains 13 residues. V was trimmed by 8 bases and J by 2 bases, leaving 16 bases between them. The germline CDR1 and CDR2 sequences are DFQATT and SNEGSKA (reference sequence).

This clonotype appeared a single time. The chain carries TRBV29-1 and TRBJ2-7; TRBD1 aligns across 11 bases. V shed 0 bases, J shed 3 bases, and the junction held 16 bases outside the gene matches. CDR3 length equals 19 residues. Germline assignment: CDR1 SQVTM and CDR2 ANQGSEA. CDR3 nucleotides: TGCAGCGTTGAAGAAAGTGAGGTGAAACAGGGACAGGGGGGCTACGAGCAGTACTTC. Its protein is CSVEESEVKQGQGGYEQYF.

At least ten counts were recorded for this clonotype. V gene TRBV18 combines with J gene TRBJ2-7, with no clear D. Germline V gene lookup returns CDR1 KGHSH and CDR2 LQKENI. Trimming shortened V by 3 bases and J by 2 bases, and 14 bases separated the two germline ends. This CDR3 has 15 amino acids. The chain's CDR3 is CASSPPGGHPYEQYF. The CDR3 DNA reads TGTGCCAGCTCACCTCCGGGTGGTCATCCCTACGAGCAGTACTTC.